This passage covers 7 T cell receptor beta chains from one sample sequenced in a study of blood T cells in healthy people across ages. It was with a sample-barcoded 5' primer and a J-beta primer mix that a second PCR of roughly 7 to 12 cycles was run. Via MiXCR, TCRdb re-called the 5' RACE reads, giving one row per CDR3 protein. The top ten clones hold roughly 34% of a sample with about 680,000 distinct CDR3 sequences, around 45% of them seen once. The material sequenced was blood. The receptors were gathered from an older woman in good health.

The sample holds a few counts of this clonotype. The chain links TRBV28 to TRBJ1-4; TRBD1 matches 7 bases. The V gene's germline CDR1 is MDHEN and CDR2 SYDVKM. This CDR3 has 20 amino acids. Trimming cost V 1 base and J 2 bases; bases outside gene matches: 16. CDR3 region: CASSLFSFIDKGATNEKLFF. CDR3 sequence (DNA): TGTGCCAGCAGTTTATTCAGCTTTATCGATAAGGGGGCGACTAATGAAAAACTGTTTTTT.

The rearrangement joins TRBV20-1 to TRBJ2-7; TRBD2 agrees at 7 bases. The CDR3 covers 14 residues. Germline V gene sequence: CDR1 DFQATT, CDR2 SNEGSKA (reference sequence). The V gene end was trimmed by 0 bases and the J gene end by 4 bases; junction bases not matched to a gene: 6. The CDR3 nucleotides read TGCAGTGCTAGAGAGGGGGGGAGGGGATACGAGCAGTACTTC. It encodes CSAREGGRGYEQYF.

The chain is built from TRBV28 and TRBJ2-1, with D perhaps given as TRBD1 or TRBD2 (6 bases each). Germline CDR1 is MDHEN and CDR2 is SYDVKM. CDR3 length: 16 residues. V gave up 6 bases and J gave up 6 bases, with 21 bases separating them. The CDR3 bases are TGTGCCAGCAGGTTAGGGAGGACCAGGGGAGGCAATGAGCAGTTCTTC. Amino acid sequence: CASRLGRTRGGNEQFF.

The V call is TRBV3-1, the J call TRBJ1-1, with 8 bases identical to TRBD1. V shed 5 bases and J 5 bases; nucleotides not matched to a gene: 7. Germline V gives CDR1 LGHDT, CDR2 YNNKEL (reference sequence). CDR3 length: 14 amino acids. Here the CDR3 reads CASSSGTGWTEAFF. The CDR3 DNA reads TGTGCCAGCAGCTCAGGGACAGGATGGACTGAAGCTTTCTTT.

This clonotype has only a few counts. The junction and the germline gene differ at one end; a read error may be behind it. The chain is built from TRBV7-7 and TRBJ2-2; 7 bases line up with TRBD1. Germline V gives CDR1 SSHAT, CDR2 FNYEAQ (reference sequence). The CDR3 consists of 16 residues. This CDR3 reads CASSLARDRNTGELFF. CDR3 bases: TGTGCTAGCAGCTTAGCAAGGGACAGAAACACCGGGGAGCTGTTTTTT.

The chain has TRBV18 and TRBJ2-4; 14 bases map to TRBD2. V shed 3 bases, J shed 4 bases, and the junction held 5 bases outside the gene matches. Looked up from germline, CDR1 is KGHSH and CDR2 is LQKENI. This CDR3 has 17 residues. The DNA of the CDR3 is TGTGCCAGCTCACCGGGACTAGCGGGAGTCGGTAAAAACATTCAGTACTTC. The encoded protein is CASSPGLAGVGKNIQYF.

This clonotype has only a few counts. V is TRBV7-2 and J is TRBJ2-7, with D perhaps TRBD1 or TRBD2 (5 bases each). The V gene lost 2 bases and the J gene lost 0 bases, with 14 bases spanning the gap. This CDR3 has 16 residues. Germline V lookup: CDR1 SGHTA, CDR2 FQGNSA. The CDR3 protein is CASSLPPGTYSYEQYF. CDR3 sequence (DNA): TGTGCCAGCAGCTTACCTCCAGGGACCTACTCCTACGAGCAGTACTTC.